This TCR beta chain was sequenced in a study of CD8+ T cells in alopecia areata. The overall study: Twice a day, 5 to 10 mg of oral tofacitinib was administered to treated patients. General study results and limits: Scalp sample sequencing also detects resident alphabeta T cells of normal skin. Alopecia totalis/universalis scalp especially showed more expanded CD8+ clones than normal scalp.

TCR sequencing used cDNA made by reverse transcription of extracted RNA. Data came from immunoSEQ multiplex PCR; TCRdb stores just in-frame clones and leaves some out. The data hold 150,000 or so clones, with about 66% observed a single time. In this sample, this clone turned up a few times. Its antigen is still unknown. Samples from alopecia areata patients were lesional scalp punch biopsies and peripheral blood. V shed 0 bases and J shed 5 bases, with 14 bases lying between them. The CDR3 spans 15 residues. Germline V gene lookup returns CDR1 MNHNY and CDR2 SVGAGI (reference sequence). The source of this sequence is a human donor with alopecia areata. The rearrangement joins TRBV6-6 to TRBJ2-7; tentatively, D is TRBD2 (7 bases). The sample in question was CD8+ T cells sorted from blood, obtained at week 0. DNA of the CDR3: TGTGCCAGCAGTTACTCGGGTGGGGGGGCCCACGAGCAGTACTTC. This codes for CASSYSGGGAHEQYF.